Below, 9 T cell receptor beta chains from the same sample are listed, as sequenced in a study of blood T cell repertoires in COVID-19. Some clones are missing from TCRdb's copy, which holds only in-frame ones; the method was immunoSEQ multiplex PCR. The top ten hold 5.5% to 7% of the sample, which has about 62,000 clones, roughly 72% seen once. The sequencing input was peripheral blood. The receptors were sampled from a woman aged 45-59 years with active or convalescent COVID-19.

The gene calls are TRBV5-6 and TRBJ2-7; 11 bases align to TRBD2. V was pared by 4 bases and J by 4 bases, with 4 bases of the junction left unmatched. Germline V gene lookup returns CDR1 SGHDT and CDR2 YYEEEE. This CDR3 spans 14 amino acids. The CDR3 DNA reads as TGTGCCAGCAGCCCGGGACTAGCGGAATACGAGCAGTACTTC. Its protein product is CASSPGLAEYEQYF.

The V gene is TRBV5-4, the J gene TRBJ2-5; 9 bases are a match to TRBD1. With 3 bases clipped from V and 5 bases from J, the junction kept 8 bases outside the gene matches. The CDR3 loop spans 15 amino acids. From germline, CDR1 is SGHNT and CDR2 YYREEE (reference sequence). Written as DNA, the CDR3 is TGTGCCAGCAGCTCCCGACAGGGGGAGACGGAGACCCAGTACTTC. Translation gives CASSSRQGETETQYF.

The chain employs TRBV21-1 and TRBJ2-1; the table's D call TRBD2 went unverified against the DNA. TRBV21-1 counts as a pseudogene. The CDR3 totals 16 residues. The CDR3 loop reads CASSRPVGGAYNEQFF. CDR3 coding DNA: TGTGCCAGCAGCAGGCCAGTAGGGGGGGCCTACAATGAGCAGTTCTTC.

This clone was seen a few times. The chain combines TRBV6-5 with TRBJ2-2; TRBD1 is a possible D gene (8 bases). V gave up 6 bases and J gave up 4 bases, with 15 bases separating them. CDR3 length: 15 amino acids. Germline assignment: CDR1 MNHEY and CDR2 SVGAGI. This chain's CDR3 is CASSGGTGFTGELFF. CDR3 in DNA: TGTGCCAGCAGCGGGGGGACAGGTTTCACCGGGGAGCTGTTTTTT.

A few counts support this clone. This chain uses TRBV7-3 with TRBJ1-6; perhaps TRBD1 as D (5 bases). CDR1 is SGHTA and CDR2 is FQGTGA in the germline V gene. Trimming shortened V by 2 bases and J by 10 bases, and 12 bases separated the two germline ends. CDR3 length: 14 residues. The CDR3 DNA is TGTGCCAGCAGCTTAGGTGGTAGGGGATCACCCCTCCACTTT. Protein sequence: CASSLGGRGSPLHF.

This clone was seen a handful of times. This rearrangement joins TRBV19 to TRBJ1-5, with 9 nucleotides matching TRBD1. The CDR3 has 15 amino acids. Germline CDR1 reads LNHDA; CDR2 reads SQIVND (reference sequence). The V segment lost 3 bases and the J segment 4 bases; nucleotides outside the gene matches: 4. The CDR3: CASSMMDRGNQPQHF. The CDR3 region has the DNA TGTGCCAGTAGTATGATGGACAGGGGAAATCAGCCCCAGCATTTT. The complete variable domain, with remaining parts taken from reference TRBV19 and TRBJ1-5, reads DGGITQSPKYLFRKEGQNVTLSCEQNLNHDAMYWYRQDPGQGLRLIYYSQIVNDFQKGDIAEGYSVSREKKESFPLTVTSAQKNPTAFYLCASSMMDRGNQPQHFGDGTRLSIL.

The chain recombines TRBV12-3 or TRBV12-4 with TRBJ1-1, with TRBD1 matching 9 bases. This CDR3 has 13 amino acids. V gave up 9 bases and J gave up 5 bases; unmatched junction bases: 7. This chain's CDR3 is CASARQGGTEAFF. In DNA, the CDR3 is TGTGCCAGTGCCCGACAGGGGGGGACTGAAGCTTTCTTT.

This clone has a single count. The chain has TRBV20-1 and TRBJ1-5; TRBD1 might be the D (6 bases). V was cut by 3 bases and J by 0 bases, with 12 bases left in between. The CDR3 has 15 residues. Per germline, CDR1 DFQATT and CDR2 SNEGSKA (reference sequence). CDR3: CSASPGVNSNQPQHF. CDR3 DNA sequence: TGCAGTGCTAGTCCAGGGGTAAATAGCAATCAGCCCCAGCATTTT.

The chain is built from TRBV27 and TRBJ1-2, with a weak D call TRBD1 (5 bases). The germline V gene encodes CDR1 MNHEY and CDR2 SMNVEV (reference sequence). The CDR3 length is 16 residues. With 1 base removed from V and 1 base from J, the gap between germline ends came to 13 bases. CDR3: CASSLLYAGLNYGYTF. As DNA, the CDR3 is TGTGCCAGCAGTTTATTGTACGCAGGGCTTAACTATGGCTACACCTTC.